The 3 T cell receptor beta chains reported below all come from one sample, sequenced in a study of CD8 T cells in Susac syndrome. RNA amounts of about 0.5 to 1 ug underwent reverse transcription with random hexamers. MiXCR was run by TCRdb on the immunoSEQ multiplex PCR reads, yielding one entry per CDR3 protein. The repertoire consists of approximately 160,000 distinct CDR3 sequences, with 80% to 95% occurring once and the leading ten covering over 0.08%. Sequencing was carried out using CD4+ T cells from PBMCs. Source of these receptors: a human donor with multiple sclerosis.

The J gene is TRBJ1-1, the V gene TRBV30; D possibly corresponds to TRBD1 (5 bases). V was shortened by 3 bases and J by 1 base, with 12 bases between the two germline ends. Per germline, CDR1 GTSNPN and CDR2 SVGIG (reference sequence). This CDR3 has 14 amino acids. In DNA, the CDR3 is TGTGCCTGGAGCGCCGGGACCCCGAACACTGAAGCTTTCTTT. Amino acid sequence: CAWSAGTPNTEAFF. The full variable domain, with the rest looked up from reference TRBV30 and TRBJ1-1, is SQTIHQWPATLVQPVGSPLSLECTVEGTSNPNLYWYRQAAGRGLQLLFYSVGIGQISSEVPQNLSASRPQDRQFILSSKKLLLSDSGFYLCAWSAGTPNTEAFFGQGTRLTVV.

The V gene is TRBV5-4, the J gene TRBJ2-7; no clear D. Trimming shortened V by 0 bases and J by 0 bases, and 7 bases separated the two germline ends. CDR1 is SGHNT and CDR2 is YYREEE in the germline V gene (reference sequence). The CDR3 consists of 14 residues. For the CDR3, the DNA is TGTGCCAGCAGCTTGGACCAGAGCTCCTACGAGCAGTACTTC. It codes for CASSLDQSSYEQYF.

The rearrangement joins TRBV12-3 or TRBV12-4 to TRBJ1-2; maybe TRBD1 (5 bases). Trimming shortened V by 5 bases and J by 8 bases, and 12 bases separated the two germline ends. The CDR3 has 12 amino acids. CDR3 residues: CASSKGERGYTF. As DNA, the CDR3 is TGTGCCAGCAGTAAAGGGGAGCGAGGCTACACCTTC.